These T cell receptor beta chains were read from a single sample in a study of beta chain features in type 1 diabetes. Sequencing was performed with immunoSEQ multiplex PCR; in TCRdb, only in-frame clones are kept and a portion is missing. The sample has a few hundred thousand clones, less than 35% seen once. The specimen was central memory CD4+ T cells from blood. The receptor source for this set is a man aged 25 to 40 in good health. Both conserved end residues are part of each CDR3. The order of the fields is V gene, J gene, CDR3 protein.

V gene: TRBV5-8
J gene: TRBJ1-2
CDR3 protein: CASRSKDTLNYGYTF

V gene: TRBV28
J gene: TRBJ1-1
CDR3 protein: CASRAGGVNTEAFF

V gene: TRBV7-9
J gene: TRBJ2-7
CDR3 protein: CASSLGLNYEQYF

V gene: TRBV30
J gene: TRBJ1-5
CDR3 protein: CAWSVPGGNQPQHF

V gene: TRBV4-3
J gene: TRBJ2-7
CDR3 protein: CASSQSGVATFYEQYF

V gene: TRBV5-1
J gene: TRBJ2-1
CDR3 protein: CASTVPGQGGYEQFF

V gene: TRBV29-1
J gene: TRBJ2-1
CDR3 protein: CSEKNDHEQFF

V gene: TRBV29-1
J gene: TRBJ2-5
CDR3 protein: CSVERARSETQYF

V gene: TRBV4-3
J gene: TRBJ2-1
CDR3 protein: CASSQITDYNEQFF

V gene: TRBV18
J gene: TRBJ2-2
CDR3 protein: CASSRDGTFTGELFF

V gene: TRBV29-1
J gene: TRBJ2-1
CDR3 protein: CSVVSGSGENEQFF

V gene: TRBV5-1
J gene: TRBJ2-7
CDR3 protein: CASSLRTGEQYF

V gene: TRBV9
J gene: TRBJ1-2
CDR3 protein: CASSGGIDGYTF

V gene: TRBV7-2
J gene: TRBJ1-4
CDR3 protein: CASSLKQGMINEKLFF

V gene: TRBV7-2
J gene: TRBJ2-1
CDR3 protein: CASSSVQHSYNEQFF

V gene: TRBV7-2
J gene: TRBJ2-7
CDR3 protein: CASSLDAAVSYEQYF

V gene: TRBV27
J gene: TRBJ2-3
CDR3 protein: CASSLGRSWGTDTQYF

V gene: TRBV29-1
J gene: TRBJ2-7
CDR3 protein: CSVGASTSGSSYEQYF

V gene: TRBV19
J gene: TRBJ1-5
CDR3 protein: CASGDKRPQHF

V gene: TRBV7-2
J gene: TRBJ2-1
CDR3 protein: CASSLVRLAGYNEQFF

V gene: TRBV11-2
J gene: TRBJ2-2
CDR3 protein: CASSFLAGGPHTGELFF

V gene: TRBV27
J gene: TRBJ1-5
CDR3 protein: CASSFQRNQPQHF

V gene: TRBV15
J gene: TRBJ2-2
CDR3 protein: CATSTWLNTGELFF

V gene: TRBV5-6
J gene: TRBJ1-1
CDR3 protein: CASSFFATGNTEAFF

V gene: TRBV7-2
J gene: TRBJ2-1
CDR3 protein: CASRSSGGNEQFF

V gene: TRBV2
J gene: TRBJ2-5
CDR3 protein: CASLRAEETQYF

V gene: TRBV5-1
J gene: TRBJ2-7
CDR3 protein: CASNPSGTYEQYF

V gene: TRBV5-1
J gene: TRBJ2-3
CDR3 protein: CASSLGRGQTDTQYF

V gene: TRBV19
J gene: TRBJ2-3
CDR3 protein: CASSIGAANTQYF

V gene: TRBV10-3
J gene: TRBJ1-1
CDR3 protein: CAITRDRTTEAFF

V gene: TRBV5-1
J gene: TRBJ2-1
CDR3 protein: CASSPGTYNEQFF

V gene: TRBV6-6
J gene: TRBJ2-1
CDR3 protein: CASRPTGEEQFF

V gene: TRBV30
J gene: TRBJ1-1
CDR3 protein: CAWLTGGRTEAFF

V gene: TRBV30
J gene: TRBJ2-5
CDR3 protein: CAWSAPPGRTQYF

V gene: TRBV5-4
J gene: TRBJ2-5
CDR3 protein: CASSFGGTHQETQYF

V gene: TRBV27
J gene: TRBJ2-4
CDR3 protein: CASSPLAAGENIQYF

V gene: TRBV5-1
J gene: TRBJ2-2
CDR3 protein: CASSPTSGYTGELFF

V gene: TRBV21-1
J gene: TRBJ2-2
CDR3 protein: CASSPGKRGGVSTGELFF

V gene: TRBV19
J gene: TRBJ2-1
CDR3 protein: CASSIVSEIHPEQFF

V gene: TRBV25-1
J gene: TRBJ1-2
CDR3 protein: CASSHPTGNYGYTF

V gene: TRBV28
J gene: TRBJ2-1
CDR3 protein: CASTWKGSYNEQFF

V gene: TRBV25-1
J gene: TRBJ2-7
CDR3 protein: CASSKPGQGHEQYF